A selection of T cell receptor beta chains follows, all from one sample in a study of blood T cells in healthy people across ages. One entry per CDR3 protein, called by TCRdb with MiXCR from the 5' RACE reads. This table has about 1,600,000 distinct CDR3 sequences, around 39% appearing once. The sample taken for sequencing was blood. Source of these receptors: a woman under 30 in good health. CDR3s include the opening cysteine and the closing phenylalanine or tryptophan. Fields, in order: J gene, V gene, D gene, CDR3 length, clone size, CDR3 protein, CDR3 DNA. The D gene is left open where the match is weak. The size field is filled for only some rows; it gives once, few, many or a size class.

>TRBJ1-2|TRBV27|TRBD1|13|-
CASKLTGDYGYTF
TGTGCCAGCAAGCTGACAGGGGACTATGGCTACACCTTC
>TRBJ1-6|TRBV18|-|12|few
CASSRVNSPLHF
TGTGCCAGCTCACGGGTTAATTCACCCCTCCACTTT
>TRBJ2-1|TRBV5-1|TRBD2|17|-
CASSRTSGPSSYNEQFF
TGCGCCAGCAGCCGGACTAGCGGGCCGAGCTCCTACAATGAGCAGTTCTTC
>TRBJ1-2|TRBV20-1|-|12|few
CSASWAYGGYTF
TGCAGTGCTAGTTGGGCCTACGGGGGCTACACCTTC
>TRBJ1-1|TRBV4-1|-|15|-
CASSHAAGGNTEAFF
TGCGCCAGCAGCCATGCAGCCGGGGGAAACACTGAAGCTTTCTTT
>TRBJ2-2|TRBV24-1|TRBD1|12|few
CATRTGNGELFF
TGTGCCACCAGGACAGGGAACGGGGAGCTGTTTTTT
>TRBJ2-7|TRBV5-1|-|17|-
CASSADFTGRSSYERYF
TGCGCCAGCAGCGCCGATTTTACTGGTAGAAGCTCCTACGAGCGGTACTTC
>TRBJ2-4|TRBV20-1|TRBD2|17|-
CSAVTSGRERGKNIQYF
TGCAGTGCTGTTACTAGCGGGAGAGAGCGGGGGAAAAACATTCAGTACTTC
>TRBJ1-2|TRBV20-1|TRBD1|11|-
CSAQGANGYTF
TGCAGTGCTCAGGGGGCGAATGGCTACACCTTC
>TRBJ2-5|TRBV20-1|-|14|few
CSAAPGAQQETQYF
TGCAGTGCTGCCCCCGGGGCACAACAAGAGACCCAGTACTTC
>TRBJ1-2|TRBV20-1|-|13|-
CSVYGGATGGYTF
TGCAGTGTTTATGGGGGCGCTACCGGCGGCTACACCTTC
>TRBJ2-3|TRBV13|TRBD2|16|-
CASSSGLAGGRDTQYF
TGTGCCAGCAGCTCAGGACTAGCGGGGGGGCGAGATACGCAGTATTTT
>TRBJ2-1|TRBV20-1|-|15|few
CSALTTGEVYNEQFF
TGCAGTGCCTTGACCACAGGAGAAGTTTACAATGAGCAGTTCTTC
>TRBJ2-1|TRBV19|TRBD2|15|-
CASRMGTSGSNEQFF
TGTGCCAGTAGGATGGGGACTAGCGGGAGTAATGAGCAGTTCTTC
>TRBJ1-1|TRBV25-1|-|12|-
CASREFWDEAFF
TGTGCCAGCAGGGAATTTTGGGATGAAGCTTTCTTT
>TRBJ1-2|TRBV3-1|-|16|few
CASSRSSSGTNYGYTF
TGTGCCAGCAGCCGAAGCTCCTCAGGGACAAACTATGGCTACACCTTC
>TRBJ2-1|TRBV30|-|11|-
CAWSRANEQFF
TGTGCCTGGAGTCGGGCCAATGAGCAGTTCTTC
>TRBJ2-3|TRBV7-2|TRBD2|17|many
CASSLALGLALGDTQYF
TGTGCCAGCAGCTTAGCGCTCGGACTAGCCCTTGGAGATACGCAGTATTTT
>TRBJ2-5|TRBV12-3/TRBV12-4|-|16|-
CASSLVRVESQETRYF
TGTGCCAGCAGTTTAGTTCGGGTCGAATCCCAAGAGACCCGGTACTTC
>TRBJ2-7|TRBV28|-|14|few
CASSLWGTQGEQYF
TGTGCCAGCAGTTTATGGGGGACCCAGGGGGAGCAGTACTTC
>TRBJ2-3|TRBV12-3/TRBV12-4|TRBD2|15|-
CTSSLAAQRTDTQYF
TGTACCAGCAGCCTAGCGGCACAGCGCACAGATACGCAGTATTTT
>TRBJ1-2|TRBV21-1|-|14|few
CASSKGLRNYGYTF
TGTGCCAGCAGCAAAGGGTTGAGAAACTATGGCTACACCTTC
>TRBJ1-2|TRBV29-1|-|13|few
CSVEGGLSNGYTF
TGCAGCGTTGAAGGGGGCCTCTCCAATGGCTACACCTTC
>TRBJ2-4|TRBV5-6|-|16|-
CASNKGGAAAKNIQYF
TGTGCCAGCAACAAAGGGGGGGCGGCGGCCAAAAACATTCAGTACTTC
>TRBJ1-2|TRBV7-9|-|15|few
CASRYRGGADYGYTF
TGTGCCAGCAGATACCGGGGGGGCGCGGACTATGGCTACACCTTC
>TRBJ2-1|TRBV5-1|-|16|-
CASSLVGGTPCNEQFF
TGCGCCAGCAGCTTGGTGGGCGGGACCCCCTGCAATGAGCAGTTCTTC
>TRBJ2-7|TRBV20-1|TRBD2|13|-
CSAPGLALCEQYF
TGCAGTGCACCGGGACTAGCGCTCTGCGAGCAGTACTTC
>TRBJ2-7|TRBV12-3/TRBV12-4|TRBD1|17|few
CASSHLPGTGYSYEQYF
TGTGCCAGCAGTCATCTACCCGGGACAGGGTACTCCTACGAGCAGTACTTC
>TRBJ1-2|TRBV6-6|-|16|-
CASSYRTGAGNNGYTF
TGTGCCAGCAGTTACCGTACGGGCGCCGGGAATAATGGCTACACCTTC
>TRBJ2-5|TRBV2|TRBD1|15|many
CASSGRQGVYNEQYF
TGTGCCAGCAGTGGGAGACAGGGGGTATACAATGAGCAGTACTTC
>TRBJ2-1|TRBV21-1|-|18|few
CASSKAEPTSRRDNEQFF
TGTGCCAGCAGCAAAGCGGAACCGACTAGCAGGAGAGACAATGAGCAGTTCTTC
>TRBJ1-2|TRBV12-3/TRBV12-4|-|14|-
CASSVAQGNCGYTF
TGTGCCAGCAGTGTAGCGCAGGGAAACTGTGGCTACACCTTC
>TRBJ2-3|TRBV2|-|13|few
CASSEISTDTQYF
TGTGCCAGCAGCGAGATCAGCACAGATACGCAGTATTTT
>TRBJ2-3|TRBV20-1|TRBD2|14|-
CSASTSGGPDTQYF
TGCAGTGCTAGTACTAGCGGGGGCCCGGATACGCAGTATTTT
>TRBJ2-5|TRBV7-2|TRBD2|16|-
CASSFERGGFQETQYF
TGTGCCAGCAGCTTCGAGCGGGGGGGCTTCCAAGAGACCCAGTACTTC
>TRBJ1-2|TRBV4-1|-|13|many
CASSQASNYGYTF
TGCGCCAGCAGCCAGGCGTCTAACTATGGCTACACCTTC
>TRBJ2-3|TRBV7-3|TRBD2|15|few
CASSYNRGGGDTQYF
TGTGCCAGCAGTTACAATCGGGGGGGCGGGGATACGCAGTATTTT
>TRBJ1-5|TRBV12-3/TRBV12-4|-|13|few
CASSLPGHQPQHF
TGTGCCAGCAGCCTGCCCGGTCATCAGCCCCAGCATTTT
>TRBJ1-1|TRBV10-3|-|12|-
CAISESSAEAFF
TGTGCCATCAGTGAGTCTTCTGCTGAAGCTTTCTTT
>TRBJ2-1|TRBV11-2|-|12|-
CASSRSRDEQFF
TGTGCCAGCAGCCGCAGTCGGGACGAGCAGTTCTTC
>TRBJ2-3|TRBV18|TRBD2|18|-
CASSHSFDTSGSTDTQYF
TGTGCCAGCTCACACAGCTTTGACACTAGCGGGAGCACAGATACGCAGTATTTT
>TRBJ2-1|TRBV12-3/TRBV12-4|-|11|-
CASSGRKGQFF
TGTGCCAGCAGCGGACGAAAAGGGCAGTTCTTC